The 24 T cell receptor beta chains below all came from one sample that was sequenced in a study of T-cell memory formation after mild COVID-19. Each CDR3 protein is one row after TCRdb ran MiXCR on the 5' RACE reads. The repertoire holds around 370,000 distinct CDR3 sequences, under 25% seen once, with under 15% in the top ten. Sequenced input: PBMCs or a T cell subset sorted from them (not recorded which). The receptors originated from an adult woman who had mild COVID-19 (a few samples of this study predate the infection). Cell type and time point are not known.

This clonotype occurred a few times. The V and J genes are TRBV7-6 and TRBJ2-5, with TRBD2 matching over 8 bases. The germline CDR1 and CDR2 sequences are SGHVS and FNYEAQ. The CDR3 sequence is 17 residues long. After removal of 5 bases from V and 0 bases from J, the junction contained 11 bases not matched to a gene. CDR3 DNA: TGTGCCAGCAGCCGGCGGGTAGCGGGACTGTACCAAGAGACCCAGTACTTC. It yields the protein CASSRRVAGLYQETQYF.

The sample holds a few counts of this clonotype. The chain recombines TRBV2 with TRBJ2-3; D not certain. V gave up 10 bases and J gave up 3 bases, with 11 bases separating them. The CDR3 loop spans 12 amino acids. CDR1 and CDR2 (germline): SNHLY, FYNNEI. The CDR3 DNA follows: TGTGCCACCGCGACGAGTACAGATACGCAGTATTTT. This translates into CATATSTDTQYF. The whole variable domain, remainder taken from reference TRBV2 and TRBJ2-3, is EPEVTQTPSHQVTQMGQEVILRCVPISNHLYFYWYRQILGQKVEFLVSFYNNEISEKSEIFDDQFSVERPDGSNFTLKIRSTKLEDSAMYFCATATSTDTQYFGPGTRLTVL.

The CDR3 reads CASSGLAGQQETQYF. CDR3 in DNA: TGTGCCAGTAGTGGACTAGCGGGTCAGCAAGAGACCCAGTACTTC. This chain uses TRBV19 with TRBJ2-5; TRBD2 matches 11 bases. The germline CDR1 and CDR2 sequences are LNHDA and SQIVND (reference sequence). The V and J ends lost 5 bases and 2 bases, in that order; junction bases with no gene match: 4. The CDR3 loop spans 15 amino acids.

This clonotype was seen only a few times. This chain joins TRBV20-1 and TRBJ2-1, with 8 bases fitting TRBD1. The CDR3 totals 16 residues. Unmatched junction bases numbered 9, after V lost 4 bases and J lost 1 base. Germline assignment: CDR1 DFQATT and CDR2 SNEGSKA (reference sequence). CDR3 sequence reads: CSATHRDRLSYNEQFF. The DNA for the CDR3 is TGCAGTGCTACCCACCGGGACAGGCTGTCCTACAATGAGCAGTTCTTC.

This clonotype was seen only a few times. The rearrangement joins TRBV29-1 to TRBJ1-2; possible D gene TRBD1, 5 bases. This CDR3 contains 12 residues. The V gene lost 5 bases and the J gene lost 4 bases, with 11 bases spanning the gap. Per germline, CDR1 SQVTM and CDR2 ANQGSEA. The CDR3 spells CSVQGIRYGYTF. As DNA, the CDR3 is TGCAGCGTTCAGGGTATCCGCTATGGCTACACCTTC.

Only one count was recorded for this clonotype. The genes are TRBV30 and TRBJ2-7, with TRBD2 matching 9 bases. The CDR3 runs to 14 residues. J gave up 4 bases and V 3 bases, and 7 bases lay outside the gene matches. Germline V lookup: CDR1 GTSNPN, CDR2 SVGIG (reference sequence). The CDR3 reads CAWSRTGLAYEQYF. The CDR3 DNA follows: TGTGCCTGGAGCCGAACGGGACTAGCTTACGAGCAGTACTTC.

This chain joins TRBV6-6 and TRBJ2-1; 8 bases line up with TRBD2. The CDR3 sequence is 15 residues long. Trimming took 0 bases from V and 6 from J; bases not matched to a gene: 4. Germline CDR1 is MNHNY and CDR2 is SVGAGI (reference sequence). The CDR3 loop reads CASSYSSGIGNEQFF. The CDR3 DNA follows: TGTGCCAGCAGTTACTCTAGCGGGATCGGCAATGAGCAGTTCTTC.

The chain employs TRBV19 and TRBJ2-1, with 9 nucleotides matching TRBD2. The CDR3 is 18 residues long. The V and J ends lost 3 bases and 5 bases, in that order; junction bases with no gene match: 14. Germline V CDR1 and CDR2: LNHDA, SQIVND (reference sequence). The CDR3 here is CASSITPRRRGGNNEQFF. The DNA of the CDR3 is TGTGCCAGTAGTATTACCCCGCGTAGGCGGGGGGGAAACAATGAGCAGTTCTTC. Complete variable domain (other parts from reference TRBV19 and TRBJ2-1): DGGITQSPKYLFRKEGQNVTLSCEQNLNHDAMYWYRQDPGQGLRLIYYSQIVNDFQKGDIAEGYSVSREKKESFPLTVTSAQKNPTAFYLCASSITPRRRGGNNEQFFGPGTRLTVL.

CDR3 in amino acids: CASSDELAGAQETQYF. Written as DNA, the CDR3 is TGTGCCAGCAGTGATGAGCTAGCGGGGGCGCAAGAGACCCAGTACTTC. The gene calls are TRBV2 and TRBJ2-5, with 10 bases aligning to TRBD2. There are 16 residues in the CDR3. V dropped 3 bases and J dropped 2; count of bases not matched to a gene: 6. Germline V gene data show CDR1 as SNHLY and CDR2 as FYNNEI.

There are a few counts of this clonotype. This chain joins TRBV4-3 and TRBJ2-2, with D possibly matching TRBD1 (5 bases). Trimming cost V 1 base and J 6 bases, with 12 bases left between them. The CDR3 has 15 residues. Germline loops: CDR1 LGHNA, CDR2 YSLEER. For the CDR3, the DNA is TGCGCCAGCAGCCAAGTGAGGCCAGGGCCCGGGGAGCTGTTTTTT. Residues: CASSQVRPGPGELFF.

In nucleotides, the CDR3 is TGTGCCACCAGTGACCTACGGTCCGTCGGGGAGCTGTTTTTT. It encodes CATSDLRSVGELFF. The rearrangement joins TRBV24-1 to TRBJ2-2; unclear D gene. The V gene lost 4 bases and the J gene lost 7 bases, with 12 bases spanning the gap. Germline V lookup: CDR1 KGHDR, CDR2 SFDVKD. CDR3 length: 14 amino acids.

V gene TRBV4-1 combines with J gene TRBJ2-7; D is possibly TRBD1 or TRBD2 (6 bases each). Germline V gene lookup returns CDR1 MGHRA and CDR2 YSYEKL. The CDR3 covers 17 residues. The ends were cut back, 2 bases at V and 0 bases at J, with 17 bases in the middle. CDR3 amino acids: CASSQLRGGTSSYEQYF. The CDR3 nucleotides are TGCGCCAGCAGCCAACTAAGAGGCGGGACAAGCTCCTACGAGCAGTACTTC.

The chain recombines TRBV9 with TRBJ2-3; tentatively, D is TRBD2 (7 bases). Germline CDR1 SGDLS, CDR2 YYNGEE. Trimming pared 3 bases from V and 1 base from J, leaving 12 bases between. This CDR3 has 15 amino acids. The CDR3 DNA is TGTGCCAGCAGCGCTCAGGGGAGGGGCACAGATACGCAGTATTTT. Residues: CASSAQGRGTDTQYF. The whole variable domain, filled in from reference TRBV9 and TRBJ2-3, reads DSGVTQTPKHLITATGQRVTLRCSPRSGDLSVYWYQQSLDQGLQFLIQYYNGEERAKGNILERFSAQQFPDLHSELNLSSLELGDSALYFCASSAQGRGTDTQYFGPGTRLTVL.

This rearrangement joins TRBV12-3 or TRBV12-4 to TRBJ2-1; D possibly uses TRBD1 or TRBD2 (6 bases each). Trimming left V 6 bases short and J 3 bases short, with 15 bases between. The CDR3 has 15 amino acids. Here the CDR3 DNA reads TGTGCCAGCAGCTACGGGGGCGGATTCTACAATGAGCAGTTCTTC. Translation gives CASSYGGGFYNEQFF.

The rearrangement links TRBV29-1 to TRBJ1-2; no definite D call. From germline, CDR1 is SQVTM and CDR2 ANQGSEA. Deletions cut 4 bases from V and 4 bases from J, with 19 bases between. The CDR3 is 15 residues long. DNA of the CDR3: TGCAGCGTTGCCTCCGCCCCGGGCCTTGGCTATGGCTACACCTTC. Translating gives CSVASAPGLGYGYTF.

The sample holds a few counts of this clonotype. The chain recombines TRBV5-8 with TRBJ2-4; D gene unclear. V was shortened by 4 bases and J by 1 base, with 18 bases between the two germline ends. Germline CDR1 and CDR2: SGHTS and YDEGEE. This CDR3 has 17 amino acids. CDR3 region: CASSTMDLFRAKNIQYF. The CDR3 nucleotides read TGTGCCAGCAGCACGATGGACCTATTTCGGGCCAAAAACATTCAGTACTTC.

This clonotype has only a few counts. The gene calls are TRBV5-5 and TRBJ2-1; 14 bases are shared with TRBD2. The CDR3 loop spans 20 amino acids. Germline V gene lookup returns CDR1 SGHKS and CDR2 YYEKEE (reference sequence). V lost 1 base, J lost 0 bases, and 9 bases stayed unmatched. The CDR3 coding sequence is TGTGCCAGCAGCTTGCCGGGACTAGCGGGGGTCCATAGCTCCTACAATGAGCAGTTCTTC. It yields the protein CASSLPGLAGVHSSYNEQFF.

The chain couples TRBV7-9 to TRBJ1-1; weak D call: TRBD1 (5 bases). V lost 2 bases and J lost 1, with 11 bases in between. Germline V gives CDR1 SEHNR, CDR2 FQNEAQ (reference sequence). The CDR3 is 15 residues long. CDR3 DNA: TGTGCCAGCAGCTTACCGGGACGCCCGAACACTGAAGCTTTCTTT. This sequence encodes CASSLPGRPNTEAFF.

Only a few counts were recorded for this clonotype. The chain is built from TRBV7-6 and TRBJ2-7; 7 nucleotides agree with TRBD1. V dropped 4 bases and J dropped 0; count of bases not matched to a gene: 6. This CDR3 is built from 15 residues. Germline loops: CDR1 SGHVS, CDR2 FNYEAQ. CDR3 DNA sequence: TGTGCCAGCAGCTCGTTGACAGGGCACTCCTACGAGCAGTACTTC. It is translated as CASSSLTGHSYEQYF.

V and J are TRBV4-2 and TRBJ2-2, with 8 bases matching TRBD2. The CDR3 has 19 residues. The V segment lost 1 base and the J segment 4 bases; nucleotides outside the gene matches: 14. Germline V gene lookup returns CDR1 LGHNA and CDR2 YNFKEQ. This CDR3 reads CASSQGGREARLVTGELFF. In DNA, the CDR3 is TGTGCCAGCAGCCAAGGGGGGCGGGAGGCCAGATTGGTCACCGGGGAGCTGTTTTTT.

This clonotype was found a few times. The CDR3 sequence is CASRSQGAIETQYF. In nucleotides, the CDR3 is TGCGCCAGCAGATCTCAGGGGGCGATTGAGACCCAGTACTTC. The V call is TRBV5-1, the J call TRBJ2-5; 8 positions agree with TRBD1. The V segment lost 5 bases and the J segment 5 bases; nucleotides outside the gene matches: 8. CDR3 length equals 14 residues. From germline, CDR1 is SGHRS and CDR2 YFSETQ.

This clonotype showed up just a few times. The chain joins TRBV4-1 to TRBJ2-5; unclear D gene. Germline V gene data show CDR1 as MGHRA and CDR2 as YSYEKL. V lost 0 bases and J 5 bases, leaving 13 bases between the germline ends. The CDR3 covers 15 residues. CDR3 loop: CASSQDLGHRETQYF. The CDR3 bases are TGCGCCAGCAGCCAAGATCTGGGTCACCGGGAGACCCAGTACTTC.

The V and J genes are TRBV4-1 and TRBJ2-5; 9 positions agree with TRBD2. The CDR3 sequence is 15 residues long. The V gene's germline CDR1 is MGHRA and CDR2 YSYEKL. V lost 4 bases to trimming and J lost 5 bases; unmatched junction nucleotides: 8. DNA of the CDR3: TGCGCCAGCAGCCCCCTTTTTGCGGGGGGGGAGACCCAGTACTTC. It specifies CASSPLFAGGETQYF.

This sequence joins TRBV5-1 and TRBJ2-6, with D unclear. Germline CDR1 is SGHRS and CDR2 is YFSETQ. V was clipped by 2 bases and J by 2 bases, with 11 bases between them. This CDR3 has 16 residues. The CDR3 coding sequence is TGCGCCAGCAGCTTCTTGGGAACTGCTGGGGCCAACGTCCTGACTTTC. Amino acid sequence: CASSFLGTAGANVLTF.